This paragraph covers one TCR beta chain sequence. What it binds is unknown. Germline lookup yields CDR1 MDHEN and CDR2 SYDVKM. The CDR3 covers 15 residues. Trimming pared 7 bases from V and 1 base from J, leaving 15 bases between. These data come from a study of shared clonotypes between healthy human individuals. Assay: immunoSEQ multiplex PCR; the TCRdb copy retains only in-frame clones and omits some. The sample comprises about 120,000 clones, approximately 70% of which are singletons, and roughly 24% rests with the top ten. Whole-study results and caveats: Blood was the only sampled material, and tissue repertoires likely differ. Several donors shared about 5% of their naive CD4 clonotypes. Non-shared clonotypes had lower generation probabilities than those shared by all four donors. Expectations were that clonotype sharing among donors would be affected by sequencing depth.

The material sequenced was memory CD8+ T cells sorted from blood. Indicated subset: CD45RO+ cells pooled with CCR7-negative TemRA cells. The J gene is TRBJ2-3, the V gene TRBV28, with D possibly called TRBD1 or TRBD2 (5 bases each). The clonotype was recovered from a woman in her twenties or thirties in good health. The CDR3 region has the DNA TGTGCCAGCACCCCCGCGACAGCGGGCACAGATACGCAGTATTTT. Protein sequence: CASTPATAGTDTQYF.